Below are 5 T cell receptor beta chains sequenced from a single sample in a study of control samples from healthy donors and cancer patients. Here immunoSEQ multiplex PCR was the method, and the copy in TCRdb shows in-frame clones only, minus some. This sample has approximately 190,000 clones; about 90% occur once, and the top ten carry 1.5% to 2%. The sequencing sample was made of blood. The source of these receptors is a man aged 30 to 39 in good health.

This clone was picked up a small number of times. DNA of the CDR3: TGTGCCAGCAGTTTAGAGAGGCACACTGAAGCTTTCTTT. This codes for CASSLERHTEAFF. V and J are TRBV12-3 or TRBV12-4 and TRBJ1-1; no firm D call. The CDR3 has 13 residues. V was pared by 1 base and J by 3 bases, with 6 bases between.

This chain connects TRBV19 to TRBJ2-1; 12 positions agree with TRBD2. Trimming at V came to 5 bases and at J to 4 bases, leaving 9 bases not matched to a gene. The CDR3 consists of 17 residues. In germline, CDR1 is LNHDA, CDR2 SQIVND (reference sequence). DNA of the CDR3: TGTGCCAGTAGTCCAGGAGGGCTAGCGGGGGGGTACAATGAGCAGTTCTTC. It translates to CASSPGGLAGGYNEQFF.

The genes are TRBV6-5 and TRBJ2-1; the D call may be TRBD1 or TRBD2 (5 bases each). CDR3 size: 15 residues. Per germline, CDR1 MNHEY and CDR2 SVGAGI. V gave up 6 bases and J gave up 0 bases, with 12 bases separating them. In DNA form, the CDR3 reads TGTGCCAGCAGATATGCTGGGGGCTCCTACAATGAGCAGTTCTTC. It specifies CASRYAGGSYNEQFF.

This clone was seen once. The junction and the germline gene differ at one end; a read error may be behind it. Other DNA variants within this sample encode the same CDR3. The chain links TRBV27 to TRBJ1-1; D not resolved. The CDR3 contains 14 residues. Per the germline V gene, CDR1 is MNHEY and CDR2 is SMNVEV (reference sequence). As DNA, the CDR3 is TGTGCCAGTCGACAAGGGTTGGCCAACACCGAAGCTTTCTTT. Its protein is CASRQGLANTEAFF.

The chain employs TRBV5-4 and TRBJ2-1; 8 nucleotides agree with TRBD2. There are 15 residues in the CDR3. With V trimmed by 4 bases and J by 7 bases, 10 bases remained unmatched. Germline CDR1 is SGHNT and CDR2 is YYREEE (reference sequence). For the CDR3, the DNA is TGTGCCAGCAGCGAAACGGGGGGGCGCAGGAATGAGCAGTTCTTC. It is translated as CASSETGGRRNEQFF.